The 23 T cell receptor beta chains below come from one sample, sequenced in a study of radiation and T cells in renal cell carcinoma. Time point specified: baseline pretreatment blood. Sample treatment: 15 Gy SBRT to primary tumor, nephrectomy 4 weeks later. Clones were read by immunoSEQ multiplex PCR, and TCRdb kept only the in-frame ones, dropping some. The repertoire holds about 88,000 clones, with approximately 86% as singletons. Material: blood, obtained from a patient whose treatment included radiotherapy and nephrectomy. Receptors were obtained from a man aged 50-60 years with renal cell carcinoma.

The rearrangement joins TRBV6-1 to TRBJ1-1; D perhaps matches TRBD1 (6 bases). Germline CDR1 MNHNS, CDR2 SASEGT. The CDR3 length is 13 residues. V dropped 6 bases and J dropped 1 base, with 9 bases sitting between them. The CDR3 is CASREDRNTEAFF. The CDR3 coding sequence is TGTGCCAGCAGAGAGGACAGGAACACTGAAGCTTTCTTT.

A single count supports this clone. V and J are TRBV6-5 and TRBJ1-1; D unresolved. The germline V and J ends were trimmed by 6 bases and 5 bases, with 10 bases remaining between them. CDR3 length: 12 residues. The germline CDR1 and CDR2 sequences are MNHEY and SVGAGI. The CDR3 DNA reads TGTGCCAGCAGAAGTATCGGGACTGAAGCTTTCTTT. This encodes CASRSIGTEAFF.

The J gene is TRBJ2-7, the V gene TRBV6-5; TRBD1 or TRBD2 may be the D gene (5 bases each). The CDR3 covers 16 residues. Between the trimmed V and J ends, which lost 2 bases and 0 bases, there was a span of 14 bases. Looked up from germline, CDR1 is MNHEY and CDR2 is SVGAGI. CDR3 DNA sequence: TGTGCCAGCAGTTACAGTGGGACCCACAGCTCCTACGAGCAGTACTTC. Encoded protein: CASSYSGTHSSYEQYF.

This chain joins TRBV30 and TRBJ1-3; 7 positions match TRBD1. V shed 2 bases and J 2 bases; nucleotides not matched to a gene: 3. Germline lookup yields CDR1 GTSNPN and CDR2 SVGIG (reference sequence). The CDR3 length is 14 residues. CDR3 sequence (DNA): TGTGCCTGGAGTCTTGGGACAGCTGGAAACACCATATATTTT. It encodes CAWSLGTAGNTIYF.

The chain couples TRBV6-1 to TRBJ2-1; perhaps TRBD2 as D (6 bases). The CDR3 extends over 14 amino acids. Per the germline V gene, CDR1 is MNHNS and CDR2 is SASEGT. V lost 5 bases and J lost 5, with 13 bases in between. The DNA of the CDR3 is TGTGCCAGCAGTTGGAGGGGCCAAGACAATGAGCAGTTCTTC. Translation: CASSWRGQDNEQFF.

This clone has more than one count but fewer than ten. J is TRBJ1-2 and V is TRBV18; D possibly corresponds to TRBD1 (6 bases). The V gene lost 3 bases and the J gene lost 2 bases, with 13 bases spanning the gap. Per the germline V gene, CDR1 is KGHSH and CDR2 is LQKENI. The CDR3 runs to 15 residues. The CDR3 reads CASSPMAGENYGYTF. The CDR3 bases are TGTGCCAGCTCACCGATGGCAGGGGAGAACTATGGCTACACCTTC. Drawing the rest from reference TRBV18 and TRBJ1-2, the complete variable domain is NAGVMQNPRHLVRRRGQEARLRCSPMKGHSHVYWYRQLPEEGLKFMVYLQKENIIDESGMPKERFSAEFPKEGPSILRIQQVVRGDSAAYFCASSPMAGENYGYTFGSGTRLTVV.

This clone was picked up a small number of times. The chain employs TRBV29-1 and TRBJ1-1; 7 nucleotides align to TRBD1. V was pared by 5 bases and J by 1 base, with 7 bases of the junction left unmatched. Germline loops: CDR1 SQVTM, CDR2 ANQGSEA. The CDR3 runs 14 residues. The CDR3 spells CSVQGGIGNTEAFF. CDR3 in DNA: TGCAGCGTTCAGGGGGGAATAGGGAACACTGAAGCTTTCTTT. The full variable domain, completed using reference TRBV29-1 and TRBJ1-1, is SAVISQKPSRDICQRGTSLTIQCQVDSQVTMMFWYRQQPGQSLTLIATANQGSEATYESGFVIDKFPISRPNLTFSTLTVSNMSPEDSSIYLCSVQGGIGNTEAFFGQGTRLTVV.

This CDR3 is CSADIRGAQYF. The CDR3 DNA reads TGCAGTGCTGATATCCGGGGGGCGCAGTATTTT. V usage is TRBV20-1 and J usage is TRBJ2-3, with TRBD2 matching over 7 bases. Germline V gene sequence: CDR1 DFQATT, CDR2 SNEGSKA (reference sequence). V was clipped by 5 bases and J by 10 bases; unmatched bases: 6. This CDR3 region has 11 residues.

This clone was seen only a few times. This chain links TRBV29-1 with TRBJ2-1, with 8 bases matching TRBD2. Trimming cost V 6 bases and J 8 bases; bases outside gene matches: 21. There are 17 residues in the CDR3. The germline V gene encodes CDR1 SQVTM and CDR2 ANQGSEA. In DNA, the CDR3 is TGCAGCGTGGGACTGGCGGGAGGCATTCTTTTCCTCGATGAGCAGTTCTTC. Amino acid sequence: CSVGLAGGILFLDEQFF.

This clone was recorded a few times. The genes are TRBV27 and TRBJ2-7, with a weak D call TRBD2 (6 bases). The germline V and J ends were trimmed by 6 bases and 7 bases, with 19 bases remaining between them. This CDR3 is built from 14 residues. Germline lookup yields CDR1 MNHEY and CDR2 SMNVEV (reference sequence). CDR3 nucleotide sequence: TGTGCCAGCAGCTCAGATGGGAGAGGGAGGGAGCAGTACTTC. It yields the protein CASSSDGRGREQYF.

The chain uses TRBV29-1 and TRBJ2-7, with D perhaps matching TRBD1 or TRBD2 (6 bases each). The CDR3 contains 14 residues. Germline CDR1 and CDR2: SQVTM and ANQGSEA. Trimming removed 4 bases at V and 1 base at J, with 14 bases between. In DNA form, the CDR3 reads TGCAGCGTTGTATTCACAGGGAGGTCCTACGAGCAGTACTTC. Translation gives CSVVFTGRSYEQYF.

The chain combines TRBV19 with TRBJ1-5; TRBD1 is a possible D gene (6 bases). V lost 7 bases and J lost 1, with 11 bases in between. Germline CDR1 reads LNHDA; CDR2 reads SQIVND (reference sequence). The CDR3 totals 14 residues. CDR3 sequence reads: CASTSGGSNQPQHF. As DNA, the CDR3 is TGTGCCAGTACTTCCGGGGGCAGCAATCAGCCCCAGCATTTT.

This clone was found a few times. The V gene is TRBV6-1, the J gene TRBJ1-1; no firm D call. This CDR3 contains 13 residues. Per germline, CDR1 MNHNS and CDR2 SASEGT. The germline V and J ends were trimmed by 1 base and 8 bases, with 11 bases remaining between them. The CDR3 sequence is CASSEVWDREAFF. CDR3 DNA sequence: TGTGCCAGCAGTGAAGTATGGGATCGGGAAGCTTTCTTT.

The V and J genes are TRBV10-3 and TRBJ1-5; D is undetermined. The germline gives CDR1 ENHRY, CDR2 SYGVKD. The CDR3 runs to 17 residues. The V end lost 3 bases, the J end lost 0 bases, and 15 bases lay between the germline ends. The CDR3 loop is CAISDRGTTYSNQPQHF. CDR3 coding DNA: TGTGCCATCAGTGATCGGGGTACGACATATAGCAATCAGCCCCAGCATTTT.

This clone was detected only a few times. The rearrangement links TRBV29-1 to TRBJ1-1; a possible D gene is TRBD1 (6 bases). Germline assignment: CDR1 SQVTM and CDR2 ANQGSEA. CDR3 length: 10 residues. V lost 5 bases, J lost 5 bases, and 6 bases lay in between. In nucleotides, the CDR3 is TGCAGCGTTAGGGGGACTGAAGCTTTCTTT. It yields the protein CSVRGTEAFF.

V is TRBV6-6 and J is TRBJ1-4, with D hard to call. The CDR3 loop spans 15 amino acids. V was shortened by 0 bases and J by 6 bases, with 11 bases between the two germline ends. Germline CDR1 reads MNHNY; CDR2 reads SVGAGI (reference sequence). For the CDR3, the DNA is TGTGCCAGCAGTTACTCGAGTGATAGCGATGAAAAACTGTTTTTT. It specifies CASSYSSDSDEKLFF.

The chain has TRBV5-1 and TRBJ2-1, with 9 bases that match TRBD1. The CDR3 is 15 amino acids. With 3 bases clipped from V and 6 bases from J, the junction kept 7 bases outside the gene matches. Looked up from germline, CDR1 is SGHRS and CDR2 is YFSETQ. CDR3 bases: TGCGCCAGCAGCTCAGGACAGGGGCCCTTCAATGAGCAGTTCTTC. Translated: CASSSGQGPFNEQFF.

This sequence joins TRBV12-1 and TRBJ2-3; the table assigns TRBD2, which was not confirmed against the DNA. TRBV12-1 is described as a pseudogene. CDR3 size: 16 residues. The CDR3 region has the DNA TGTGCCAGCAGCTTGATAGCTAGGCGGGGCACAGATACGCAGTATTTT. Encoded protein: CASSLIARRGTDTQYF.

This clone was seen more than once but under ten times. This chain connects TRBV6-5 to TRBJ1-1; D call uncertain. Germline loops: CDR1 MNHEY, CDR2 SVGAGI. Trimming cost V 2 bases and J 1 base, with 8 bases left between them. The CDR3 extends over 14 amino acids. CDR3 sequence reads: CASSYGEENTEAFF. CDR3 coding DNA: TGTGCCAGCAGTTACGGGGAGGAGAACACTGAAGCTTTCTTT.

V usage is TRBV5-1 and J usage is TRBJ2-7; no firm D call. V lost 1 base and J lost 5, with 10 bases in between. The CDR3 is made up of 13 amino acids. CDR1 and CDR2 (germline): SGHRS, YFSETQ. The CDR3 loop is CASSLMPANEQYF. In DNA form, the CDR3 reads TGCGCCAGCAGCTTGATGCCAGCCAACGAGCAGTACTTC.

This clone showed up just a few times. The chain couples TRBV7-9 to TRBJ1-1; D possibly corresponds to TRBD1 (5 bases). Germline CDR1 SEHNR, CDR2 FQNEAQ (reference sequence). This CDR3 contains 15 residues. Trimming took 3 bases from V and 0 from J, leaving 11 bases between them. DNA of the CDR3: TGTGCCAGCAGCTTGGGGGATCAAATGAACACTGAAGCTTTCTTT. Its protein product is CASSLGDQMNTEAFF.

The chain uses TRBV20-1 and TRBJ1-2, with D hard to call. The length of the CDR3 is 11 residues. With 2 bases removed from V and 6 bases from J, the gap between germline ends came to 7 bases. Germline V CDR1 and CDR2: DFQATT, SNEGSKA (reference sequence). This chain's CDR3 is CSARPLDGYTF. The CDR3 nucleotides are TGCAGTGCTAGACCTTTGGATGGCTACACCTTC.

The chain combines TRBV30 with TRBJ1-1, with a weak D call TRBD1 (5 bases). The germline V gene encodes CDR1 GTSNPN and CDR2 SVGIG (reference sequence). Trimming removed 0 bases from V and 3 bases from J, with 8 bases in between. The CDR3 contains 13 residues. CDR3 sequence (DNA): TGTGCCTGGAGTGTACGAGGGGACACTGAAGCTTTCTTT. Translation gives CAWSVRGDTEAFF.